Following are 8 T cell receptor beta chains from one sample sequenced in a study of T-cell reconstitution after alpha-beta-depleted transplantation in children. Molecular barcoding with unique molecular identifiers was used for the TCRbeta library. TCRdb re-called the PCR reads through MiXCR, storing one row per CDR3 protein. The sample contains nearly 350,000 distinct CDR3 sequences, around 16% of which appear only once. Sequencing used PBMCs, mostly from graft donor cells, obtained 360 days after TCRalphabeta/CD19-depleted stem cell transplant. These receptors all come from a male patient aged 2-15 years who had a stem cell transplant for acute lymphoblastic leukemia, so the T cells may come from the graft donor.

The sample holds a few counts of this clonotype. The CDR3 spells CASSQDAAGSNEQFF. DNA for the CDR3: TGCGCCAGCAGCCAAGATGCGGCAGGGAGCAATGAGCAGTTCTTC. The chain joins TRBV4-3 to TRBJ2-1, with D possibly being TRBD1 or TRBD2 (5 bases each). Trimming took off 0 bases at V and 6 bases at J, with 12 bases between the two ends. Germline CDR1 LGHNA, CDR2 YSLEER. This CDR3 contains 15 residues.

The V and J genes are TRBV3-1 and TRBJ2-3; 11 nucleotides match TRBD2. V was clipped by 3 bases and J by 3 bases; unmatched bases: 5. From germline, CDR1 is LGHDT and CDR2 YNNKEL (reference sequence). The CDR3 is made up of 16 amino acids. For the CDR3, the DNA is TGTGCCAGCAGCCAGGTACTAGCGGGAGAAACAGATACGCAGTATTTT. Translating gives CASSQVLAGETDTQYF.

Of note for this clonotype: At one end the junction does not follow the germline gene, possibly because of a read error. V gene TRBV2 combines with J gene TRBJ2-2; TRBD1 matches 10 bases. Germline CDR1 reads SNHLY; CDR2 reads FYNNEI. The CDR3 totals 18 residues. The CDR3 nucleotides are TGTACCAGCAGTTCCGAAGCGCGGACAGGGGGTCGGCCCGGGGAGCTGTTTTTT. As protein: CTSSSEARTGGRPGELFF.

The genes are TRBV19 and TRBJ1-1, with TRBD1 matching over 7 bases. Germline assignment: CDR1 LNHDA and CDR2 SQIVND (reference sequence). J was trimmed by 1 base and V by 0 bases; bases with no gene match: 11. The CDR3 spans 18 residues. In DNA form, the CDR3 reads TGTGCCAGTAGTATAGATCCGCGCCGCACAGGGGCGAACACTGAAGCTTTCTTT. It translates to CASSIDPRRTGANTEAFF.

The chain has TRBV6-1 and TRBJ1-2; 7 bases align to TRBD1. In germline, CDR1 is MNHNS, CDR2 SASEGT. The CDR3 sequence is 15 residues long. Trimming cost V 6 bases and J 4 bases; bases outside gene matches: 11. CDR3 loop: CASRRDYRGGYGYTF. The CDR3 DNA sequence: TGTGCCAGCAGAAGGGATTACAGGGGTGGCTATGGCTACACCTTC.

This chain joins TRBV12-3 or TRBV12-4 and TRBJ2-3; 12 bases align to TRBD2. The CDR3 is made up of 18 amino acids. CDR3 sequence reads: CTCSLALAGGRGTDTQYF. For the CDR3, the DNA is TGTACCTGCAGTTTAGCTCTAGCGGGAGGGCGTGGCACAGATACGCAGTATTTT.

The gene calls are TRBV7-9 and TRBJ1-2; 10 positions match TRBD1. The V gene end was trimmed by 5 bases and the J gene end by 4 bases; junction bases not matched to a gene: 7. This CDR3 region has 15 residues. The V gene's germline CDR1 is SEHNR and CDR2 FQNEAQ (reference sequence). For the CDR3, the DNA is TGTGCCAGCAGCGGGGGGACAGGGGTACTCTATGGCTACACCTTC. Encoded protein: CASSGGTGVLYGYTF.

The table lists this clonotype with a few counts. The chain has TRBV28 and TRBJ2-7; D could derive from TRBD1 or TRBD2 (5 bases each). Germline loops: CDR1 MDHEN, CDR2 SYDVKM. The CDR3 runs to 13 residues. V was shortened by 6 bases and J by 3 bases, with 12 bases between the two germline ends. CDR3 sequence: CASRGDGHYEQYF. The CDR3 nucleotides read TGTGCCAGCAGGGGGGACGGCCACTACGAGCAGTACTTC.